These T cell receptor beta chains were read from a single sample in a study of shared clonotypes between healthy human individuals. Profiling relied on immunoSEQ multiplex PCR, and the TCRdb table lists in-frame clones only, not all of them. The table records 550,000 to 800,000 clones, approximately 79% of them present only once. Sequencing was carried out using memory CD4+ T cells sorted from blood. These receptors were taken from a woman aged 25 to 39 in good health. CDR3s include the opening cysteine and the closing phenylalanine or tryptophan.

j_call v_call cdr3_aa
TRBJ2-1 TRBV28 CASIAGDMGNEQFF
TRBJ2-5 TRBV5-4 CASSQLLGVGTQYF
TRBJ2-5 TRBV5-1 CASSSTTGRGETQYF
TRBJ2-5 TRBV9 CASSVASGRAGETQYF
TRBJ1-1 TRBV30 CAWRHFRRSNTEAFF
TRBJ1-5 TRBV28 CASSSSEPQHF
TRBJ1-2 TRBV7-2 CASSEQYYGYTF
TRBJ2-3 TRBV30 CAWRTGLTDTQYF
TRBJ2-5 TRBV2 CASSERGLAGTTETQYF
TRBJ2-3 TRBV21-1 CASSRTGGTDTQYF
TRBJ2-1 TRBV4-1 CASSSHSETNYNEQFF
TRBJ1-1 TRBV6-5 CASGRGNLNTEAFF
TRBJ1-5 TRBV21-1 CASRDGNFGPQHF
TRBJ1-1 TRBV6-1 CASSDRTGGIYKAFF
TRBJ1-2 TRBV6-9 CASSSAGQNYGYTF
TRBJ2-1 TRBV4-1 CASSQEVASSEQFF
TRBJ1-2 TRBV11-2 CASSPHHHSRQAYGYTF
TRBJ2-7 TRBV28 CASSTPLGLWYF
TRBJ2-1 TRBV28 CASSLGTGIDEQFF
TRBJ2-1 TRBV5-6 CASSLLADNYNEQFF
TRBJ2-7 TRBV7-9 CASSLIPSGITYEQYF
TRBJ1-4 TRBV28 CASSHSQQVVGEKLFF
TRBJ1-1 TRBV18 CASSPRAQGNTEAFF
TRBJ2-7 TRBV5-6 CASHGQVPPYEQYF
TRBJ2-5 TRBV27 CASSLSRMETQYF
TRBJ2-7 TRBV29-1 CSVRREYEQYF
TRBJ1-1 TRBV6-1 CASSNLGGTTEAFF
TRBJ1-5 TRBV27 CASSPVGARRNQPQHF
TRBJ2-7 TRBV19 CASSTGQGAAEQYF
TRBJ1-1 TRBV4-1 CASSLLQGNTEAFF
TRBJ2-3 TRBV5-1 CASSPGGGSTDTQYF
TRBJ2-1 TRBV4-2 CASSQEGTSGGYNEQFF
TRBJ2-2 TRBV28 CASSLRLAGGPYTGELFF
TRBJ2-5 TRBV5-1 CASSSPYQETQYF
TRBJ1-2 TRBV30 CAWSLDRAGGYTF
TRBJ2-7 TRBV28 CASKGGAYEQYF
TRBJ2-3 TRBV5-6 CASSLLQGDTQYF
TRBJ2-5 TRBV10-1 CASSGEALGETQYF
TRBJ1-5 TRBV27 CASSLRGHQPQHF
TRBJ2-2 TRBV27 CASSYRVLVGELFF
TRBJ2-3 TRBV5-4 CASSFGQVTDTQYF
TRBJ2-7 TRBV21-1 CASRPPGVEAYEQYF
TRBJ2-1 TRBV5-1 CASRPGLVTSSYNEQFF
TRBJ1-1 TRBV6-5 CASSFRGMGNTEAFF
TRBJ1-2 TRBV7-9 CASSLEVAVYGYTF